The next 19 T cell receptor beta chains were all read from a single sample in a study of CD8 T cells in ankylosing spondylitis. MiXCR, run by TCRdb on the 5' RACE reads, gives a single entry per CDR3 protein. The sample contains 85,000 to 90,000 distinct CDR3 sequences, 27% of which appear only once. Sequenced: blood, either unsorted or a sorted T cell fraction (not recorded which). These receptors were taken from a male donor with ankylosing spondylitis or in good health (not recorded which).

A single count supports this clonotype. This rearrangement joins TRBV5-1 to TRBJ1-1; D remains ambiguous. Germline assignment: CDR1 SGHRS and CDR2 YFSETQ. V lost 4 bases and J lost 6, with 10 bases in between. The CDR3 covers 12 residues. CDR3 region: CASSPRTAEAFF. The CDR3 DNA follows: TGCGCCAGCAGCCCTAGGACGGCTGAAGCTTTCTTT.

The chain is built from TRBV14 and TRBJ2-3; D remains ambiguous. The V gene lost 4 bases and the J gene lost 5 bases, with 10 bases spanning the gap. This CDR3 has 13 amino acids. Germline lookup yields CDR1 SGHDN and CDR2 FVKESK. CDR3 in DNA: TGTGCCAGCAGCCTCCGATTCGGAGATACGCAGTATTTT. Amino acid sequence: CASSLRFGDTQYF.

This chain uses TRBV18 with TRBJ2-3; D is possibly TRBD2 (5 bases). The CDR3 has 16 amino acids. In germline, CDR1 is KGHSH, CDR2 LQKENI. With 5 bases removed from V and 4 bases from J, the gap between germline ends came to 19 bases. In nucleotides, the CDR3 is TGTGCCAGCTCATTGGTGGGAAGCGGCCCGGCAGATACGCAGTATTTT. It is translated as CASSLVGSGPADTQYF.

This clonotype was observed a handful of times. The chain couples TRBV20-1 to TRBJ2-7, with D unresolved. Germline assignment: CDR1 DFQATT and CDR2 SNEGSKA (reference sequence). CDR3 size: 16 residues. V lost 6 bases and J lost 3, with 24 bases in between. The CDR3 nucleotides are TGCAGTGCGAGCCACAGTTTGGTGGTTGGTTACTACGAGCAGTACTTC. This sequence encodes CSASHSLVVGYYEQYF.

The chain carries TRBV5-1 and TRBJ1-1; 7 bases are shared with TRBD1. CDR1 and CDR2 (germline): SGHRS, YFSETQ. This CDR3 spans 15 amino acids. V lost 0 bases and J lost 8; bases outside the gene matches: 10. This CDR3 is CASSLGNRGRGEAFF. CDR3 nucleotides: TGCGCCAGCAGCTTGGGGAACAGGGGAAGAGGAGAAGCTTTCTTT.

This sequence joins TRBV20-1 and TRBJ2-1; 7 bases fit TRBD2. The V gene's germline CDR1 is DFQATT and CDR2 SNEGSKA (reference sequence). The CDR3 consists of 14 residues. V lost 6 bases, J lost 4 bases, and 9 bases stayed unmatched. The CDR3: CSASGGGGYNEQFF. As DNA, the CDR3 is TGCAGTGCAAGCGGTGGCGGGGGTTACAATGAGCAGTTCTTC.

V and J are TRBV7-8 and TRBJ2-1; D is unresolved. The germline V gene encodes CDR1 SGHVS and CDR2 FQNEAQ. The germline V and J ends were trimmed by 2 bases and 10 bases, with 15 bases remaining between them. This CDR3 comprises 14 residues. CDR3 loop: CASSLFFGLGEQFF. CDR3 bases: TGTGCCAGCAGCTTATTTTTCGGGTTAGGGGAGCAGTTCTTC.

The chain couples TRBV5-1 to TRBJ2-3, with a tentative D call TRBD2 (6 bases). The CDR3 sequence is 15 residues long. CDR1 is SGHRS and CDR2 is YFSETQ in the germline V gene. V was clipped by 5 bases and J by 0 bases, with 13 bases between them. CDR3 DNA: TGCGCCAGCAGTCGGGCGGGGCCTAGCACAGATACGCAGTATTTT. Its translation: CASSRAGPSTDTQYF. Based on the CDR3 plus reference TRBV5-1 and TRBJ2-3, the full variable domain is KAGVTQTPRYLIKTRGQQVTLSCSPISGHRSVSWYQQTPGQGLQFLFEYFSETQRNKGNFPGRFSGRQFSNSRSEMNVSTLELGDSALYLCASSRAGPSTDTQYFGPGTRLTVL.

The chain is built from TRBV6-2 or TRBV6-3 and TRBJ2-1; D is perhaps TRBD2 (6 bases). V was trimmed by 1 base and J by 15 bases, leaving 10 bases between them. Germline-derived CDR1 and CDR2 are MNHEY and SVGEGT. The CDR3 is 11 residues long. CDR3 sequence reads: CASSYLTSWFF. In DNA form, the CDR3 reads TGTGCCAGCAGTTACTTGACTAGTTGGTTCTTC.

This rearrangement joins TRBV7-2 to TRBJ1-1; D remains ambiguous. V was shortened by 5 bases and J by 4 bases, with 11 bases between the two germline ends. CDR1 is SGHTA and CDR2 is FQGNSA in the germline V gene. This CDR3 has 13 residues. CDR3: CASSIDRGTEAFF. The CDR3 DNA reads TGTGCCAGCAGCATAGATCGGGGCACTGAAGCTTTCTTT. The full variable domain, in which reference TRBV7-2 and TRBJ1-1 provide the parts outside the CDR3, is GAGVSQSPSNKVTEKGKDVELRCDPISGHTALYWYRQSLGQGLEFLIYFQGNSAPDKSGLPSDRFSAERTGGSVSTLTIQRTQQEDSAVYLCASSIDRGTEAFFGQGTRLTVV.

This chain joins TRBV5-1 and TRBJ2-5; unclear D gene. This CDR3 spans 15 amino acids. Germline V CDR1 and CDR2: SGHRS, YFSETQ. The ends were cut back, 7 bases at V and 4 bases at J, with 20 bases in the middle. The CDR3 bases are TGCGCCAGCGGCCCTTTGGGGTCGGCTCTAGAGACCCAGTACTTC. Translating it yields CASGPLGSALETQYF.

This clonotype has at least ten counts. This chain connects TRBV20-1 to TRBJ2-1; 10 bases are shared with TRBD2. The trim removed 2 bases at V and 6 bases at J, leaving 13 bases unmatched. This CDR3 region has 17 residues. CDR1 is DFQATT and CDR2 is SNEGSKA in the germline V gene (reference sequence). The chain's CDR3 is CSARYAQREGFPNEQFF. The CDR3 coding sequence is TGCAGTGCTAGATACGCCCAGCGGGAGGGCTTTCCCAATGAGCAGTTCTTC.

The genes are TRBV12-3 or TRBV12-4 and TRBJ2-2, with D maybe TRBD1 (5 bases). The CDR3 extends over 17 amino acids. Trimming cost V 6 bases and J 8 bases, with 25 bases left between them. CDR3 sequence reads: CASRVQGTGFRWGELFF. The CDR3 nucleotides read TGTGCCAGCAGAGTCCAGGGAACTGGGTTTCGCTGGGGGGAGCTGTTTTTT.

This clonotype was counted once. The chain carries TRBV7-3 and TRBJ2-1; 8 bases are a match to TRBD2. The V gene's germline CDR1 is SGHTA and CDR2 FQGTGA. The V and J ends lost 1 base and 4 bases, in that order; junction bases with no gene match: 6. The CDR3 covers 16 residues. CDR3 protein: CASSLIRPSGYNEQFF. CDR3 in DNA: TGTGCCAGCAGCTTAATAAGGCCTAGCGGGTACAATGAGCAGTTCTTC. The full variable domain, completed using reference TRBV7-3 and TRBJ2-1, is GAGVSQTPSNKVTEKGKYVELRCDPISGHTALYWYRQSLGQGPEFLIYFQGTGAADDSGLPNDRFFAVRPEGSVSTLKIQRTERGDSAVYLCASSLIRPSGYNEQFFGPGTRLTVL.

This chain uses TRBV2 with TRBJ1-3, with a possible D match to TRBD1 (5 bases). The V end was cut by 7 bases, the J end by 4 bases, with 32 bases between. Germline-derived CDR1 and CDR2 are SNHLY and FYNNEI. The CDR3 is 20 amino acids. This CDR3 is CASTLTLGRSYGPSGNTIYF. The CDR3 DNA follows: TGTGCCAGCACCCTGACCCTGGGACGGTCTTACGGCCCGTCCGGAAACACCATATATTTT.

The DNA of the CDR3 is TGTGCCAGTAGTATTTCTTTCGGGTTTGGGGAGTACACTGAAGCTTTCTTT. Translated, it gives CASSISFGFGEYTEAFF. This chain connects TRBV19 to TRBJ1-1; D ambiguous. V dropped 3 bases and J dropped 3 bases, with 20 bases sitting between them. Germline CDR1 and CDR2: LNHDA and SQIVND (reference sequence). This CDR3 contains 17 residues.

A word on this clonotype: The junction and the germline gene differ at one end; a read error may be behind it. The chain employs TRBV11-2 and TRBJ2-1, with TRBD2 matching 9 bases. Germline values: CDR1 SGHAT, CDR2 FQNNGV. The CDR3 has 12 residues. CDR3 nucleotide sequence: TGTGCCAGCAGCTTAGGACCGCGGGGGGGAGACTTC. This encodes CASSLGPRGGDF.

The rearrangement links TRBV5-4 to TRBJ2-5; tentatively, D is TRBD1 (6 bases). V was trimmed by 1 base and J by 5 bases, leaving 12 bases between them. Looked up from germline, CDR1 is SGHNT and CDR2 is YYREEE (reference sequence). The CDR3 runs to 14 residues. Here the CDR3 reads CASSLRGIAETQYF. The CDR3 DNA reads TGTGCCAGCAGCTTGAGGGGGATAGCGGAGACCCAGTACTTC. Drawing the rest from reference TRBV5-4 and TRBJ2-5, the complete variable domain is ETGVTQSPTHLIKTRGQQVTLRCSSQSGHNTVSWYQQALGQGPQFIFQYYREEENGRGNFPPRFSGLQFPNYSSELNVNALELDDSALYLCASSLRGIAETQYFGPGTRLLVL.

J is TRBJ2-1 and V is TRBV20-1; TRBD1 aligns across 7 bases. Per germline, CDR1 DFQATT and CDR2 SNEGSKA (reference sequence). The CDR3 spans 16 residues. Trimming cost V 2 bases and J 5 bases; bases outside gene matches: 12. CDR3 amino acids: CSARSSQGSTHNEQFF. CDR3 nucleotide sequence: TGCAGTGCTAGATCATCACAGGGGTCCACCCACAATGAGCAGTTCTTC.